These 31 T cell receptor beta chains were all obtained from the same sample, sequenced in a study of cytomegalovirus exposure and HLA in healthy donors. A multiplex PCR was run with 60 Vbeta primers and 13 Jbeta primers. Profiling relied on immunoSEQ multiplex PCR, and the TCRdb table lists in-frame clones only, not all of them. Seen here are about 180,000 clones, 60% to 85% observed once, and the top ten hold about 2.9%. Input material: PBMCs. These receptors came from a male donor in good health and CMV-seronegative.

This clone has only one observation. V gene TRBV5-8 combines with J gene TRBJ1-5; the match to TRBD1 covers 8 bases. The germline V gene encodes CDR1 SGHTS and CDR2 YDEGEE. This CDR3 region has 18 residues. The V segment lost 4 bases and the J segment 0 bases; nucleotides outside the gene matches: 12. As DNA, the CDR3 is TGTGCCAGCAGCGACGGGACAGGACGGGGTGTTAGCAATCAGCCCCAGCATTTT. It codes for CASSDGTGRGVSNQPQHF.

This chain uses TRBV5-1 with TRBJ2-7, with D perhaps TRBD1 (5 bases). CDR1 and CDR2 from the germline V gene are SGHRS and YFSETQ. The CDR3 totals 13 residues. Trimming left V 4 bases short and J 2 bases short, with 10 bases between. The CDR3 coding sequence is TGCGCCAGCAGCGCTCAAGGGGCCTACGAGCAGTACTTC. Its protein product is CASSAQGAYEQYF.

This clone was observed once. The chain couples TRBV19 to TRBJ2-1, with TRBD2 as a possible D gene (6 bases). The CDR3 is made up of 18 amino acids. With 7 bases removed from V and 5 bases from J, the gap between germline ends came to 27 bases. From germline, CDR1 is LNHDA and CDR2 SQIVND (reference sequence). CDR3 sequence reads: CASKAGPYWGEAHNEQFF. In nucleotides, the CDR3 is TGTGCCAGTAAGGCGGGTCCTTATTGGGGGGAGGCCCACAATGAGCAGTTCTTC.

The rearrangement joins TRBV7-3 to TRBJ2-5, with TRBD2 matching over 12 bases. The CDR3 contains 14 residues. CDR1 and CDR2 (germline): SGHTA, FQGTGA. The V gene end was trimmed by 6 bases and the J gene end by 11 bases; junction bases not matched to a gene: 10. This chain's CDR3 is CASRETSGSGEQYF. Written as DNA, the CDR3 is TGTGCCAGCAGAGAGACTAGCGGGAGTGGGGAGCAGTACTTC.

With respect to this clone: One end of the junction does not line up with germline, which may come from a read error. The CDR3 protein is CASSLVAGAYTGEPFF. CDR3 nucleotides: TGCGCCAGCAGCTTGGTGGCAGGGGCCTACACCGGGGAGCCGTTTTTT. The chain has TRBV5-1 and TRBJ2-2; D may be TRBD1 (6 bases). The CDR3 length is 16 residues. Germline CDR1 SGHRS, CDR2 YFSETQ.

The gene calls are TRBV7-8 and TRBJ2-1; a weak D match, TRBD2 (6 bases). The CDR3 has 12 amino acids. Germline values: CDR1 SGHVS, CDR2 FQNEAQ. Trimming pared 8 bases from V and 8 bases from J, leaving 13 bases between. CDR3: CASGSGVDEQFF. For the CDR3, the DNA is TGTGCCAGCGGGTCGGGGGTTGATGAGCAGTTCTTC.

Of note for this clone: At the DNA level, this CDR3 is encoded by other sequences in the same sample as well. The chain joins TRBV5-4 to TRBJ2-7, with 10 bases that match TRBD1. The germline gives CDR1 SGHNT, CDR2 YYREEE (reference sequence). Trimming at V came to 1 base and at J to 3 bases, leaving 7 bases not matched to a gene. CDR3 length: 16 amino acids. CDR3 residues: CASSLLGTGESYEQYF. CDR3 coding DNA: TGTGCCAGCAGCTTGCTGGGGACAGGGGAGAGCTACGAGCAGTACTTC.

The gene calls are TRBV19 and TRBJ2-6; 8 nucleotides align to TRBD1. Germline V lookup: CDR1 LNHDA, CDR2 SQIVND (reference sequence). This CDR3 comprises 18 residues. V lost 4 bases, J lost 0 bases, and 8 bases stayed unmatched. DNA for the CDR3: TGTGCCAGTAGTAAGACAGGGGCCCTTAGCTCTGGGGCCAACGTCCTGACTTTC. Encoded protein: CASSKTGALSSGANVLTF.

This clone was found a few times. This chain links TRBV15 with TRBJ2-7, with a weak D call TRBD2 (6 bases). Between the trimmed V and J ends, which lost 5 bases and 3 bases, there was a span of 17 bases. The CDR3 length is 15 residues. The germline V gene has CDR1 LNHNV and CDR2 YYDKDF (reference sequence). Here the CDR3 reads CATSANTGLSYEQYF. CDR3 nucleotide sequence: TGTGCCACCAGCGCAAATACGGGACTTAGCTACGAGCAGTACTTC.

The CDR3 sequence is CASSPGQGDQPQHF. The CDR3 DNA reads TGTGCCAGCAGCCCGGGACAGGGCGATCAGCCCCAGCATTTT. The V and J genes are TRBV11-2 and TRBJ1-5; the match to TRBD1 covers 9 bases. The CDR3 totals 14 residues. After removal of 5 bases from V and 5 bases from J, the junction contained 4 bases not matched to a gene. Germline-derived CDR1 and CDR2 are SGHAT and FQNNGV. The full variable domain, its missing parts supplied by reference TRBV11-2 and TRBJ1-5, is EAGVAQSPRYKIIEKRQSVAFWCNPISGHATLYWYQQILGQGPKLLIQFQNNGVVDDSQLPKDRFSAERLKGVDSTLKIQPAKLEDSAVYLCASSPGQGDQPQHFGDGTRLSIL.

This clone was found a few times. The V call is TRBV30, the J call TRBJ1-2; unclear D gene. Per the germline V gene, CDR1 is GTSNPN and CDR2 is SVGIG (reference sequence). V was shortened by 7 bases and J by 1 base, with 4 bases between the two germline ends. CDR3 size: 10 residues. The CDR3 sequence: CASVNYGYTF. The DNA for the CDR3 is TGTGCCTCCGTTAACTATGGCTACACCTTC. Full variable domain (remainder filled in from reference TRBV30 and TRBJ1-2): SQTIHQWPATLVQPVGSPLSLECTVEGTSNPNLYWYRQAAGRGLQLLFYSVGIGQISSEVPQNLSASRPQDRQFILSSKKLLLSDSGFYLCASVNYGYTFGSGTRLTVV.

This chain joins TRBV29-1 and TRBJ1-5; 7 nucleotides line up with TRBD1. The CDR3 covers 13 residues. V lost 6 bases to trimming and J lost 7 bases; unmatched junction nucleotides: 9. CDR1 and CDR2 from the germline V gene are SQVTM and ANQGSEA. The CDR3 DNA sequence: TGCAGCGTCGTCGACAGGGTTGGACAGCCCCAGCATTTT. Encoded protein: CSVVDRVGQPQHF.

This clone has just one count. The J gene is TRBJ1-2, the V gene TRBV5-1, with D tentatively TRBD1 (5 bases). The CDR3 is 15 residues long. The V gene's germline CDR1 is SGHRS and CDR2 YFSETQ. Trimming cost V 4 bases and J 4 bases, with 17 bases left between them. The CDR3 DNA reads TGCGCCAGCAGCCATCTAGGGACGGGGGGCTATGGCTACACCTTC. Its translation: CASSHLGTGGYGYTF. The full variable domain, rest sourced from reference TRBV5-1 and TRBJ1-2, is KAGVTQTPRYLIKTRGQQVTLSCSPISGHRSVSWYQQTPGQGLQFLFEYFSETQRNKGNFPGRFSGRQFSNSRSEMNVSTLELGDSALYLCASSHLGTGGYGYTFGSGTRLTVV.

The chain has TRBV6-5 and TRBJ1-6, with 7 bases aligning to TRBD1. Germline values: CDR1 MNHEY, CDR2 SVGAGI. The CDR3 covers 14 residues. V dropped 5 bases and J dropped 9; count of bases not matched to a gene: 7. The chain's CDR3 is CASSRGGAGSPLHF. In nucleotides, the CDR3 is TGTGCCAGCAGTCGAGGGGGCGCCGGTTCACCCCTCCACTTT.

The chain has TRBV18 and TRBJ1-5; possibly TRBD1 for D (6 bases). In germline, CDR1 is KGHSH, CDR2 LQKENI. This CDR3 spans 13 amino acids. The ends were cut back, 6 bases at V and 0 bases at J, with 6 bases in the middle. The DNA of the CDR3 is TGTGCCAGCTCGGACAGTAGCAATCAGCCCCAGCATTTT. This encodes CASSDSSNQPQHF.

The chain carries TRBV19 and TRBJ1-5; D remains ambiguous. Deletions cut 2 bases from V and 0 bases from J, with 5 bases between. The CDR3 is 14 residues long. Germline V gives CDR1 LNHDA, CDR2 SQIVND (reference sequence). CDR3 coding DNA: TGTGCCAGTAGTATATCGGGTAGCAATCAGCCCCAGCATTTT. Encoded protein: CASSISGSNQPQHF.

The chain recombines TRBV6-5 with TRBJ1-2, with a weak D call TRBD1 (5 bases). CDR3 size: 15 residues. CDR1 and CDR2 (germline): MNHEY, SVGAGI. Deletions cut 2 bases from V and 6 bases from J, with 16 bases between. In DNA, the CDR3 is TGTGCCAGCAGTTACGGGGGGAATGTGCGTGATGGCTACACCTTC. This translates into CASSYGGNVRDGYTF.

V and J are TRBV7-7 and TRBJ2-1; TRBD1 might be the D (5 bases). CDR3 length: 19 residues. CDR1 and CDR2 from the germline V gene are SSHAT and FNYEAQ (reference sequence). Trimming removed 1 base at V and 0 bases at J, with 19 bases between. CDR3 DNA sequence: TGTGCCAGCAGCTTAGGTGTAATAAGGGGCCCCTACTCCTACAATGAGCAGTTCTTC. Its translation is CASSLGVIRGPYSYNEQFF.

The CDR3 region has the DNA TGCGCCAGCAGCCAAGATACAGGGGTGAGAGGCTACACCTTC. Encoded protein: CASSQDTGVRGYTF. The chain uses TRBV4-1 and TRBJ1-2; 7 nucleotides line up with TRBD1. The junction had 6 bases not matched to a gene; V was cut back by 0 bases and J by 8 bases. The CDR3 has 14 amino acids. Germline CDR1 MGHRA, CDR2 YSYEKL.

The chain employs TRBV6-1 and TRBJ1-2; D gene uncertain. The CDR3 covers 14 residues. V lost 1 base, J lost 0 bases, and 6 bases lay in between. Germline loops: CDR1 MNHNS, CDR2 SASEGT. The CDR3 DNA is TGTGCCAGCAGTGAAGGCGGGACTAACTATGGCTACACCTTC. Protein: CASSEGGTNYGYTF.

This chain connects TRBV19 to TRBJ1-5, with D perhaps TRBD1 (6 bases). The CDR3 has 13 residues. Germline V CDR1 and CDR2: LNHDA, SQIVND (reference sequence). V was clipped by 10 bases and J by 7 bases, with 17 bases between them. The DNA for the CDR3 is TGTGCCACCCGACCCAAGGGGGGGCAGCCCCAGCATTTT. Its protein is CATRPKGGQPQHF.

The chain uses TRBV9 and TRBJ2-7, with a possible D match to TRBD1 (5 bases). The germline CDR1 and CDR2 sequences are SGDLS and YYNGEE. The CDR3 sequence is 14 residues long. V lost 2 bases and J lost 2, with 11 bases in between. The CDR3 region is CASSVTGETYEQYF. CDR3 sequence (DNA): TGTGCCAGCAGCGTCACAGGAGAGACCTACGAGCAGTACTTC.

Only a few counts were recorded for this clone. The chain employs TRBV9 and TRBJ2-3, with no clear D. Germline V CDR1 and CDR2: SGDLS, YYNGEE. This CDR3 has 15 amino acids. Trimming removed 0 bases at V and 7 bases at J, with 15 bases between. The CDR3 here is CASSVAKVSSYTQYF. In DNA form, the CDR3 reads TGTGCCAGCAGCGTAGCTAAGGTTAGCAGCTATACGCAGTATTTT.

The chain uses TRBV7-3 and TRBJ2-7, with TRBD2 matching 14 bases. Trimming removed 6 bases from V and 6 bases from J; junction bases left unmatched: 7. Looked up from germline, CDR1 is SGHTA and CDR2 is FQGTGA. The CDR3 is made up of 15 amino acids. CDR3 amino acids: CASSPGTSGRPEQYF. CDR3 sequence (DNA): TGTGCCAGCAGTCCCGGGACTAGCGGGAGACCCGAGCAGTACTTC.

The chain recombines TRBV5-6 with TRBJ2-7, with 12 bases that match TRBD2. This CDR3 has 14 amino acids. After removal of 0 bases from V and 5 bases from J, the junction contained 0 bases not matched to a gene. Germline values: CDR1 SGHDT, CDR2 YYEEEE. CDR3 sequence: CASSLGLAGDEQYF. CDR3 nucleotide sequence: TGTGCCAGCAGCTTGGGACTAGCGGGAGACGAGCAGTACTTC.

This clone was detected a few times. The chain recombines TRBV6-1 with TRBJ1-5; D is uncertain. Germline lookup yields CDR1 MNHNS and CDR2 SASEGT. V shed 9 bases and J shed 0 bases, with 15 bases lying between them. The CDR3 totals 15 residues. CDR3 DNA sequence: TGTGCCAGTCGGTCGGTGTCTTATAGCAATCAGCCCCAGCATTTT. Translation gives CASRSVSYSNQPQHF.

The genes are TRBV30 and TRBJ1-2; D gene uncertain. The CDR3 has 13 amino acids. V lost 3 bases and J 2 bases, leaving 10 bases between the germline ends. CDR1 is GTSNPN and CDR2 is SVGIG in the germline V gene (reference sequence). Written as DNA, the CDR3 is TGTGCCTGGAGGATTGCGGGAAACTATGGCTACACCTTC. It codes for CAWRIAGNYGYTF.

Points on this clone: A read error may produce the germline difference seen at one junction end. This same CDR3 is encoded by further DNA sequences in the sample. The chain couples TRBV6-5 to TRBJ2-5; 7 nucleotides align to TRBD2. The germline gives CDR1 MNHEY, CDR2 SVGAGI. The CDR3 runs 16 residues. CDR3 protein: CASSSWYRGEGETQYF. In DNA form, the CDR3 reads TGCGCCAGCAGTTCGTGGTATCGGGGGGAGGGAGAGACCCAGTACTTC.

The CDR3 coding sequence is TGTGCCAGCAGCACACCCGGGACAGGGGGTATAAGGAATCAGCCCCAGCATTTT. Residues: CASSTPGTGGIRNQPQHF. The rearrangement uses TRBV7-9 and TRBJ1-5; 11 nucleotides match TRBD1. J gave up 4 bases and V 5 bases, and 13 bases lay outside the gene matches. CDR3 size: 18 residues. The V gene's germline CDR1 is SEHNR and CDR2 FQNEAQ (reference sequence).

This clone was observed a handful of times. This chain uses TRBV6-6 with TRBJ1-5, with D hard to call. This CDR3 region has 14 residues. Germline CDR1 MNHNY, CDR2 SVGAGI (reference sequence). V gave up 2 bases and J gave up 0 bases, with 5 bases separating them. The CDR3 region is CASSYGTSNQPQHF. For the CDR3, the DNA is TGTGCCAGCAGTTACGGCACTAGCAATCAGCCCCAGCATTTT.

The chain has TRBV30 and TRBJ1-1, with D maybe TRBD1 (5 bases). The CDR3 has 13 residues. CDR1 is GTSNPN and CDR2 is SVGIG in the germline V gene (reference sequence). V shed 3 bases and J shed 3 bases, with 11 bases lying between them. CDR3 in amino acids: CAWSTQGYTEAFF. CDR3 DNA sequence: TGTGCCTGGAGCACCCAGGGTTACACTGAAGCTTTCTTT. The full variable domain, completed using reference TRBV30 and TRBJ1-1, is SQTIHQWPATLVQPVGSPLSLECTVEGTSNPNLYWYRQAAGRGLQLLFYSVGIGQISSEVPQNLSASRPQDRQFILSSKKLLLSDSGFYLCAWSTQGYTEAFFGQGTRLTVV.